Listed below are T cell receptor beta chains from one sample, sequenced in a study of blood T cell repertoires in COVID-19. Clones were sequenced by immunoSEQ multiplex PCR, and TCRdb holds only the in-frame ones, with some missing. The repertoire has about 320,000 clones, over 75% of them found once; the top ten carry roughly 7.8%. Sequenced material: peripheral blood. Receptors originate from a human donor in a cohort sampled during active COVID-19. Both conserved end residues are part of each CDR3.

V | CDR3
TRBV7-6 | CASSPPERGASYNEQFF
TRBV19 | CATQGSDTGELFF
TRBV19 | CASSIWTSYGNTIYF
TRBV6-5 | CASRPSPGLGYTF
TRBV25-1 | CASSNRGGGSYEQYF
TRBV5-1 | CASSLAPSGGVNEQFF
TRBV5-4 | CASSSAGGVAKNIQYF
TRBV5-1 | CASSHGWDTEAFF
TRBV21-1 | CASSKGQGRPPSYEQYF
TRBV6-5 | CASTWDRGSNQPQHF
TRBV21-1 | CAIPDRVLTGELFF
TRBV7-2 | CASSLGQGVYYEQYF
TRBV7-6 | CASSLRLEGEQYF
TRBV11-1 | CASSSRKGQGETQYF
TRBV29-1 | CSVLTGHERYGYTF
TRBV6-4 | CASTGTGGNTGELFF
TRBV2 | CASSSGDSYEQYF
TRBV4-1 | CASSPTRQGAGELFF
TRBV7-8 | CASSLAHRAPSGANVLTF
TRBV5-1 | CASSGRTGNYEQYF
TRBV9 | CASSVTGVNYGYTF
TRBV18 | CASSPLAGPSTDTQYF
TRBV29-1 | CSSRGQGGYNEQFF
TRBV6-6 | CASSYSRQGASEAFF
TRBV19 | CASSISRQKNTQYF
TRBV7-3 | CASSVTGVGTEAFF
TRBV18 | CASSSGQDNIQYF
TRBV10-3 | CAISVDRREQYF
TRBV12-3/TRBV12-4 | CAGSTGLRGYTF
TRBV24-1 | CATSSLRGSTDTQYF
TRBV27 | CASRTTGSIFLGGGTIYF